The 15 T cell receptor beta chains below were found in one sample sequenced in a study of cytomegalovirus exposure and HLA in healthy donors. The PCR made use of 60 Vbeta and 13 Jbeta primers. Generated by immunoSEQ multiplex PCR, the TCRdb table keeps only in-frame clones and is missing some. The repertoire consists of about 130,000 clones, with 80% occurring once and the leading ten covering roughly 9.6%. The source material was PBMCs. The source is a man in his thirties or forties in good health and CMV-seropositive.

This chain's CDR3 is CASSLDNKNRNEAFF. In DNA form, the CDR3 reads TGCGCCAGCAGCTTGGATAACAAAAACAGGAATGAAGCTTTCTTT. The J gene is TRBJ1-1, the V gene TRBV5-1; tentative D call: TRBD1 (5 bases). Germline V gene sequence: CDR1 SGHRS, CDR2 YFSETQ. Trimming cost V 0 bases and J 7 bases, with 16 bases left between them. This CDR3 contains 15 residues.

V usage is TRBV6-5 and J usage is TRBJ1-6; possibly TRBD1 for D (6 bases). The germline V gene encodes CDR1 MNHEY and CDR2 SVGAGI. The CDR3 spans 14 residues. V gave up 8 bases and J gave up 4 bases, with 12 bases separating them. The CDR3 region is CASGTDSYNSPLHF. Written as DNA, the CDR3 is TGTGCCAGCGGTACGGACAGTTATAATTCACCCCTCCACTTT.

The chain joins TRBV7-9 to TRBJ2-7; the D gene is possibly TRBD2 (7 bases). The CDR3 is 16 residues long. V gave up 1 base and J gave up 0 bases, with 13 bases separating them. The germline V gene has CDR1 SEHNR and CDR2 FQNEAQ (reference sequence). The CDR3 is CASSLVGGRSSYEQYF. For the CDR3, the DNA is TGTGCCAGCAGCTTAGTCGGGGGGCGAAGCTCCTACGAGCAGTACTTC.

V usage is TRBV4-1 and J usage is TRBJ2-1, with D unclear. V was cut by 1 base and J by 10 bases, with 8 bases left in between. This CDR3 has 12 amino acids. The germline CDR1 and CDR2 sequences are MGHRA and YSYEKL. DNA for the CDR3: TGCGCCAGCAGCCAAGGAACAGACGAGCAGTTCTTC. Protein sequence: CASSQGTDEQFF.

A remark on this clone: This specimen includes other DNA sequences encoding the same CDR3. This chain joins TRBV5-1 and TRBJ1-1; TRBD1 is a possible D gene (6 bases). Trimming stripped 0 bases from V and 8 bases from J, with 14 bases between. CDR3 length: 14 amino acids. Germline V gives CDR1 SGHRS, CDR2 YFSETQ. CDR3 sequence reads: CASSLVGGATEAFF. CDR3 bases: TGCGCCAGCAGCTTGGTTGGGGGGGCTACGGAAGCTTTCTTT.

This clone showed up just once. V usage is TRBV4-1 and J usage is TRBJ1-2; D might be TRBD1 (6 bases). V lost 0 bases and J 8 bases, leaving 16 bases between the germline ends. The CDR3 consists of 15 residues. CDR1 MGHRA and CDR2 YSYEKL come from the germline V gene. The CDR3: CASSQDESSGEGYTF. The CDR3 coding sequence is TGCGCCAGCAGCCAAGACGAGTCGTCAGGGGAAGGCTACACCTTC.

In this sample, this clone turned up a few times. The V call is TRBV7-8, the J call TRBJ1-5; a weak D match, TRBD1 (6 bases). Germline CDR1 and CDR2: SGHVS and FQNEAQ. The CDR3 extends over 14 amino acids. The V end lost 4 bases, the J end lost 1 base, and 8 bases lay between the germline ends. The CDR3 bases are TGTGCCAGCAGCTACGACAGGAGCAATCAGCCCCAGCATTTT. It is translated as CASSYDRSNQPQHF.

To note about this clone: The sample holds other DNA sequences that translate to the same CDR3. The chain uses TRBV27 and TRBJ2-3; D gene unclear. Trimming cost V 0 bases and J 2 bases, with 3 bases left between them. The CDR3 has 13 residues. Germline-derived CDR1 and CDR2 are MNHEY and SMNVEV (reference sequence). CDR3 sequence (DNA): TGTGCCAGCAGTTTATCCCACACAGATACGCAGTATTTT. It translates to CASSLSHTDTQYF.

J is TRBJ2-3 and V is TRBV30, with TRBD2 identical over 9 bases. Unmatched junction bases numbered 13, after V lost 3 bases and J lost 6 bases. Germline CDR1 is GTSNPN and CDR2 is SVGIG (reference sequence). The CDR3 runs 16 residues. The CDR3 region has the DNA TGTGCCTGGAGCCCTGGGCGGGGGGGGTTCAGGGATACGCAGTATTTT. As protein: CAWSPGRGGFRDTQYF.

The chain is built from TRBV6-4 and TRBJ1-4, with TRBD1 matching over 10 bases. J lost 5 bases, V lost 7 bases, and 10 bases had no gene match. Germline loops: CDR1 MRHNA, CDR2 SNTAGT. The CDR3 runs to 16 residues. As DNA, the CDR3 is TGTGCCAGCACCAGCCCTTGGACAGGGGGGAATGAAAAACTGTTTTTT. Translating it yields CASTSPWTGGNEKLFF.

V and J are TRBV2 and TRBJ2-5, with D possibly being TRBD1 (6 bases). Trimming took off 8 bases at V and 4 bases at J, with 20 bases between the two ends. The CDR3 totals 15 residues. Germline V gives CDR1 SNHLY, CDR2 FYNNEI. CDR3 coding DNA: TGTGCCAGCCGCCCTACAGGGTTTGGGGGAGAGACCCAGTACTTC. Translated: CASRPTGFGGETQYF.

The V and J genes are TRBV7-9 and TRBJ1-2, with D hard to call. The length of the CDR3 is 14 residues. Trimming left V 5 bases short and J 4 bases short, with 14 bases between. Per germline, CDR1 SEHNR and CDR2 FQNEAQ (reference sequence). CDR3 sequence reads: CASSDAGGPYGYTF. The DNA for the CDR3 is TGTGCCAGCAGCGATGCAGGAGGACCCTATGGCTACACCTTC.

This chain connects TRBV6-4 to TRBJ1-2, with a weak D call TRBD1 (5 bases). Germline CDR1 MRHNA, CDR2 SNTAGT. V was trimmed by 0 bases and J by 6 bases, leaving 14 bases between them. This CDR3 comprises 15 residues. The CDR3 DNA follows: TGTGCCAGCAGTGACTCGGGGGAGGCCGTCGATGGCTACACCTTC. This gives the protein CASSDSGEAVDGYTF.

As DNA, the CDR3 is TGTGCCTCCCGAGAATCAGGAAACGGGCAGTTCTTC. Protein: CASRESGNGQFF. The rearrangement uses TRBV9 and TRBJ2-1, with D hard to call. V dropped 10 bases and J dropped 12 bases, with 20 bases sitting between them. From germline, CDR1 is SGDLS and CDR2 YYNGEE. There are 12 residues in the CDR3.

The V call is TRBV27, the J call TRBJ1-1; D is unclear. The CDR3 extends over 13 amino acids. Trimming left V 3 bases short and J 5 bases short, with 10 bases between. CDR1 and CDR2 from the germline V gene are MNHEY and SMNVEV (reference sequence). The CDR3 DNA sequence: TGTGCCAGCAGTTTTACCGGCGGTACTGAAGCTTTCTTT. Its translation is CASSFTGGTEAFF.